The 15 T cell receptor beta chains below were found in one sample sequenced in a study of blood T cells in healthy people across ages. PCR was performed a second time for roughly 7 to 11 cycles using a sample-barcoded 5' primer and a J-beta primer mix. TCRdb re-called the 5' RACE reads through MiXCR, storing one row per CDR3 protein. This sample has approximately 1.5 million distinct CDR3 sequences, with approximately 42% found just once. Source material: blood. The source is a woman aged 18-29 years in good health.

The chain is built from TRBV27 and TRBJ2-5; either TRBD1 or TRBD2 may fit D (7 bases each). Germline CDR1 is MNHEY and CDR2 is SMNVEV (reference sequence). The CDR3 consists of 15 residues. V lost 3 bases, J lost 4 bases, and 15 bases lay in between. The CDR3: CASSFLRGGRETQYF. The DNA of the CDR3 is TGTGCCAGCAGTTTTCTCAGGGGGGGACGAGAGACCCAGTACTTC.

CDR3 coding DNA: TGTGCCAGCAGCGCCTCGTACGGGAGTTCTTACAATGAGCAGTACTTC. Residues: CASSASYGSSYNEQYF. The gene calls are TRBV11-2 and TRBJ2-5; tentatively, D is TRBD2 (6 bases). Deletions cut 5 bases from V and 11 bases from J, with 27 bases between. Germline V gives CDR1 SGHAT, CDR2 FQNNGV. The CDR3 contains 16 residues.

The chain employs TRBV20-1 and TRBJ2-1; 9 bases align to TRBD2. Germline-derived CDR1 and CDR2 are DFQATT and SNEGSKA (reference sequence). The trim removed 0 bases at V and 5 bases at J, leaving 5 bases unmatched. The length of the CDR3 is 15 residues. The CDR3 protein is CSARDMREGNNEQFF. The CDR3 coding sequence is TGCAGTGCTAGAGATATGCGGGAGGGCAACAATGAGCAGTTCTTC.

The rearrangement joins TRBV3-1 to TRBJ1-1, with 10 nucleotides matching TRBD1. Germline CDR1 and CDR2: LGHDT and YNNKEL (reference sequence). CDR3 length: 15 residues. J lost 5 bases, V lost 5 bases, and 8 bases had no gene match. The CDR3 coding sequence is TGTGCCAGCAGCAAGGCGACAGGGGGCTCTACTGAAGCTTTCTTT. This gives the protein CASSKATGGSTEAFF.

This clonotype was observed once. The chain employs TRBV9 and TRBJ2-1; 9 bases match TRBD2. Losses at the gene ends were 4 bases for V and 4 bases for J; bases not matched to a gene: 15. The CDR3 consists of 18 residues. Per the germline V gene, CDR1 is SGDLS and CDR2 is YYNGEE. CDR3 sequence (DNA): TGTGCCAGCAGCTCCGCCCGCGGGACTAGCCCTAGGTACAATGAGCAGTTCTTC. Amino acid sequence: CASSSARGTSPRYNEQFF.

V is TRBV4-3 and J is TRBJ2-3; D may be TRBD1 (7 bases). With 1 base removed from V and 2 bases from J, the gap between germline ends came to 13 bases. The germline CDR1 and CDR2 sequences are LGHNA and YSLEER. The CDR3 is 16 residues long. The CDR3 region has the DNA TGCGCCAGCAGCCAAGTTCCAGGGGGGACCACAGATACGCAGTATTTT. Translated, it gives CASSQVPGGTTDTQYF.

This chain uses TRBV28 with TRBJ2-3; TRBD1 agrees at 8 bases. CDR3 length: 15 residues. Germline V CDR1 and CDR2: MDHEN, SYDVKM. V trimming: 5 bases; J trimming: 4 bases; junction bases outside the gene matches: 8. The CDR3 DNA sequence: TGTGCCAGCAGTCCTCCGGGACAGGCGGCAGATACGCAGTATTTT. Translated, it gives CASSPPGQAADTQYF.

The genes are TRBV10-3 and TRBJ1-5; D not resolved. CDR1 and CDR2 from the germline V gene are ENHRY and SYGVKD. The V and J ends lost 8 bases and 10 bases respectively, with 9 bases between them. The CDR3 is made up of 10 amino acids. The CDR3 nucleotides are TGTGCCATCCCGGCCCTACCCCAGCATTTT. Translation: CAIPALPQHF.

The rearrangement uses TRBV20-1 and TRBJ2-1, with a weak D call TRBD1 (6 bases). CDR3 size: 13 residues. V lost 2 bases and J 8 bases, leaving 13 bases between the germline ends. CDR1 and CDR2 from the germline V gene are DFQATT and SNEGSKA (reference sequence). The CDR3 DNA follows: TGCAGTGCTAGAAGCCTCCAGGGGCATGAGCAGTTCTTC. This translates into CSARSLQGHEQFF.

The chain couples TRBV29-1 to TRBJ2-7, with 11 bases aligning to TRBD1. J lost 9 bases, V lost 6 bases, and 10 bases had no gene match. The CDR3 covers 13 residues. Germline V lookup: CDR1 SQVTM, CDR2 ANQGSEA. In DNA form, the CDR3 reads TGCAGCGTAAGGGGACAGGGGGTGAGGGGGCAGTACTTC. It encodes CSVRGQGVRGQYF.

CDR3 amino acids: CASTADPYNEQFF. The CDR3 nucleotides are TGTGCCAGCACCGCGGACCCTTACAATGAGCAGTTCTTC. This chain links TRBV6-5 with TRBJ2-1; D unresolved. The CDR3 spans 13 residues. The V end lost 7 bases, the J end lost 4 bases, and 11 bases lay between the germline ends. Germline V gene sequence: CDR1 MNHEY, CDR2 SVGAGI.

This clonotype is a singleton in its sample. At one end the junction does not follow the germline gene, possibly because of a read error. J is TRBJ2-1 and V is TRBV5-6; D perhaps matches TRBD2 (5 bases). The end of the DNA aligns better with TRBJ2-7, so the J call may be wrong. Germline CDR1 and CDR2: SGHDT and YYEEEE. This CDR3 contains 16 residues. The CDR3 reads CASSFADSSLYNEQYF. The DNA of the CDR3 is TGTGCCAGTAGCTTTGCGGACTCCTCCCTCTACAATGAGCAGTACTTC.

V is TRBV7-9 and J is TRBJ2-4, with 9 bases fitting TRBD1. TRBJ2-7 matches the DNA end more closely, so the J call is doubtful. The CDR3 has 15 amino acids. Germline V lookup: CDR1 SEHNR, CDR2 FQNEAQ (reference sequence). The CDR3 sequence: CASSFPGTGNYEQYF. The CDR3 DNA reads as TGTGCCAGCAGCTTTCCCGGGACAGGGAACTACGAGCAGTACTTC.

As concerns this clonotype: With a much larger clone just one base away, this may be a read error. The chain employs TRBV24-1 and TRBJ2-1; D remains unclear. Deletions cut 0 bases from V and 8 bases from J, with 1 base between. The CDR3 contains 11 residues. From germline, CDR1 is KGHDR and CDR2 SFDVKD. The CDR3 nucleotides read TGTGCCACCAGTGATTTGCATGAGCAGTTCTTC. It codes for CATSDLHEQFF.

As regards this clonotype: Mismatch with germline at one junction end may stem from a read error. The chain joins TRBV29-1 to TRBJ1-2, with 7 bases matching TRBD1. This CDR3 spans 12 amino acids. Germline loops: CDR1 SQVTM, CDR2 ANQGSEA. DNA of the CDR3: TGCAGCGTGGGGCAGGGGGACTATTGCTACACCTTC. It specifies CSVGQGDYCYTF.